The source of this T cell receptor beta chain is a study of cytomegalovirus exposure and HLA in healthy donors. Findings of the study overall: Specific recognition of CMV antigens was confirmed in vitro for a few chains (all CMV-associated).

CDR1 and CDR2 (germline): SEHNR, FQNEAQ (reference sequence). This CDR3 has 12 amino acids. V dropped 4 bases and J dropped 10 bases, with 11 bases sitting between them. A note on this clone: Its cognate antigen is unknown.

Sequencing was performed with immunoSEQ multiplex PCR; in TCRdb, only in-frame clones are kept and a portion is missing. The sample carries a few hundred thousand clones, 80% to 90% recorded once. The clonotype originates from a woman aged 18-35 years in good health and CMV-seronegative. This chain links TRBV7-9 with TRBJ2-1, with D perhaps TRBD2 (5 bases). The sample consisted of PBMCs. The CDR3 DNA sequence: TGTGCCAGCAGCTCGAGGGTCCCCGAGCAGTTCTTC. Translation: CASSSRVPEQFF.